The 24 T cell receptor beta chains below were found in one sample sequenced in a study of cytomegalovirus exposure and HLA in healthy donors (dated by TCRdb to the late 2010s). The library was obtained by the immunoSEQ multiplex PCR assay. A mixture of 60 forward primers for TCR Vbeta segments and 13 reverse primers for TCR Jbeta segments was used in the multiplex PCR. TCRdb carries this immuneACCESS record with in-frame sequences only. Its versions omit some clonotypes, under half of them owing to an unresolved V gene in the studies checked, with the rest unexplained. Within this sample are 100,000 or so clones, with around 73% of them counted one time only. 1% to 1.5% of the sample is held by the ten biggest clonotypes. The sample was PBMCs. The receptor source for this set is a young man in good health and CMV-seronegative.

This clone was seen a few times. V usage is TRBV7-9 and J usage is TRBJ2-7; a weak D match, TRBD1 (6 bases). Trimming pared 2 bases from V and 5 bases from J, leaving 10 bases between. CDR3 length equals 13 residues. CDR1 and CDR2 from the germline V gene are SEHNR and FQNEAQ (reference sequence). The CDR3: CASSLPGADEQYF. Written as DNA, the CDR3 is TGTGCCAGCAGCTTACCAGGGGCGGACGAGCAGTACTTC.

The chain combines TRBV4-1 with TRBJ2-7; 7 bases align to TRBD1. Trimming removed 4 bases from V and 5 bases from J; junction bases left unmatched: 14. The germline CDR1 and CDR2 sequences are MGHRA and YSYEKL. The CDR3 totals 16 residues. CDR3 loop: CASSPKRETGINEQYF. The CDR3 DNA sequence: TGCGCCAGCAGCCCAAAAAGGGAGACAGGGATTAACGAGCAGTACTTC.

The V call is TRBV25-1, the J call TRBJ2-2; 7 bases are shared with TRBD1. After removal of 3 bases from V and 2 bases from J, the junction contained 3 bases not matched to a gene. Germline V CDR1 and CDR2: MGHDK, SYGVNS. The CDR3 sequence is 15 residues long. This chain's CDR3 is CASSDRGYNTGELFF. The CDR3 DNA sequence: TGTGCCAGCAGTGACAGGGGGTATAACACCGGGGAGCTGTTTTTT.

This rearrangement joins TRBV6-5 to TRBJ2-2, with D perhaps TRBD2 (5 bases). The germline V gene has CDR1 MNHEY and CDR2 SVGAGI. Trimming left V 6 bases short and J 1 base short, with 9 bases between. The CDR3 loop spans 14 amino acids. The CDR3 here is CASSPGLNTGELFF. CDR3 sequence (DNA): TGTGCCAGCAGCCCAGGACTGAACACCGGGGAGCTGTTTTTT.

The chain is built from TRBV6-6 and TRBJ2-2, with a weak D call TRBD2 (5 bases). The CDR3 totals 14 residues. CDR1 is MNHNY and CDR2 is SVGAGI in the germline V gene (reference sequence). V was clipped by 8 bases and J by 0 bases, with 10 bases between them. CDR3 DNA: TGTGCCAGCGTGCTGGAGGCGAACACCGGGGAGCTGTTTTTT. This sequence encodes CASVLEANTGELFF.

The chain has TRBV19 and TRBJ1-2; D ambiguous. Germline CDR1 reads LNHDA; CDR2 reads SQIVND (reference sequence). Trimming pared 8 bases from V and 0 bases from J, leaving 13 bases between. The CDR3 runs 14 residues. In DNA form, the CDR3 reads TGTGCCAGTCCCCGCCCAGGTGCTAACTATGGCTACACCTTC. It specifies CASPRPGANYGYTF.

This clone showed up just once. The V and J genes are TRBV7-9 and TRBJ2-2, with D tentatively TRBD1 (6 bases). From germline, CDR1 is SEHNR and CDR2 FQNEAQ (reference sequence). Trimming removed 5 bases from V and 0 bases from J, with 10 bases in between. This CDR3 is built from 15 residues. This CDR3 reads CASSTGQTNTGELFF. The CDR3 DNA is TGTGCCAGCAGCACCGGACAGACGAACACCGGGGAGCTGTTTTTT.

The chain's CDR3 is CASGLVGQGYYGYTF. The CDR3 DNA reads TGTGCTAGTGGTTTGGTCGGACAGGGCTACTATGGCTACACCTTC. The rearrangement joins TRBV12-5 to TRBJ1-2; TRBD1 matches at 8 bases. With V trimmed by 0 bases and J by 3 bases, 3 bases remained unmatched. The CDR3 has 15 amino acids. The germline CDR1 and CDR2 sequences are LGHNT and FRNRAP.

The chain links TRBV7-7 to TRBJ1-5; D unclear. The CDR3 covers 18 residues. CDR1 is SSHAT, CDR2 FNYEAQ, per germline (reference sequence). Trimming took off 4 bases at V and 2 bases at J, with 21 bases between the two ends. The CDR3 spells CASSSPVGVLVGNQPQHF. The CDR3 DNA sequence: TGTGCCAGCAGCTCCCCTGTAGGAGTCCTGGTTGGCAATCAGCCCCAGCATTTT.

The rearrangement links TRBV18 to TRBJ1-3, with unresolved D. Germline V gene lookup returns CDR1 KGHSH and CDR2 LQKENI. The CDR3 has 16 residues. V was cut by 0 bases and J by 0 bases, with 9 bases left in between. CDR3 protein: CASSPPGLVSGNTIYF. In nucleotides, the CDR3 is TGTGCCAGCTCACCACCAGGACTGGTCTCTGGAAACACCATATATTTT. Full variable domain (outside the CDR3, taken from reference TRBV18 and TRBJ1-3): NAGVMQNPRHLVRRRGQEARLRCSPMKGHSHVYWYRQLPEEGLKFMVYLQKENIIDESGMPKERFSAEFPKEGPSILRIQQVVRGDSAAYFCASSPPGLVSGNTIYFGEGSWLTVV.

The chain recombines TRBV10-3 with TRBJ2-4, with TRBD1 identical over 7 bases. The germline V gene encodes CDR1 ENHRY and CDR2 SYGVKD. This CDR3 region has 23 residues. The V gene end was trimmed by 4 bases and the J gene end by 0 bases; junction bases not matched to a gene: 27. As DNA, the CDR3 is TGTGCCATCAGTGCGTACAGGGGAAACTCCCTGAGGCAATGTGGTATAGCCAAAAACATTCAGTACTTC. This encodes CAISAYRGNSLRQCGIAKNIQYF.

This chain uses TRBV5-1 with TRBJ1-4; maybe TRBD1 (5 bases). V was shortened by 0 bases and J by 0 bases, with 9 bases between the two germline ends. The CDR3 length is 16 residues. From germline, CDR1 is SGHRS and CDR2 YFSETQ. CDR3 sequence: CASSLGGGTTNEKLFF. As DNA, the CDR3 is TGCGCCAGCAGCTTGGGGGGGGGTACAACTAATGAAAAACTGTTTTTT.

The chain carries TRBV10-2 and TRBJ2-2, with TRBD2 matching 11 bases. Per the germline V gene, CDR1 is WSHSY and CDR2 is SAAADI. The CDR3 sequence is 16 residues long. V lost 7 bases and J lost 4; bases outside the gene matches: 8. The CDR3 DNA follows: TGCGCCAGCATCCTGACTAGCGGGATTTCCACCGGGGAGCTGTTTTTT. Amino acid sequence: CASILTSGISTGELFF.

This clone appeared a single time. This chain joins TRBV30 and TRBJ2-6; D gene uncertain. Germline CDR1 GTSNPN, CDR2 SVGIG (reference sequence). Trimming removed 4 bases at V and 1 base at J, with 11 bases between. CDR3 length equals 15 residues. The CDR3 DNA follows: TGTGCCTGGACACGAGAACCATCTGGGGCCAACGTCCTGACTTTC. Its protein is CAWTREPSGANVLTF.

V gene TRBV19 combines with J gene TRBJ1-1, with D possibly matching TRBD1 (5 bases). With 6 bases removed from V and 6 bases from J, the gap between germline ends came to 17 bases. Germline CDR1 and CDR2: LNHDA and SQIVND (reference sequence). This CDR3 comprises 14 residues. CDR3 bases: TGTGCCAGTAGGACTTATTCCAGGGTATCTGAAGCTTTCTTT. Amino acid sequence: CASRTYSRVSEAFF.

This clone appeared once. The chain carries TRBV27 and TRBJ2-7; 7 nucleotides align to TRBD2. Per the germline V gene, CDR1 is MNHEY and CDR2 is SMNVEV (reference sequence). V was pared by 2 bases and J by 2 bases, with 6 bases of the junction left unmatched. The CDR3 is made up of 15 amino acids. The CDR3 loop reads CASSLVAGQTYEQYF. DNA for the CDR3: TGTGCCAGCAGTTTAGTAGCGGGTCAAACCTACGAGCAGTACTTC.

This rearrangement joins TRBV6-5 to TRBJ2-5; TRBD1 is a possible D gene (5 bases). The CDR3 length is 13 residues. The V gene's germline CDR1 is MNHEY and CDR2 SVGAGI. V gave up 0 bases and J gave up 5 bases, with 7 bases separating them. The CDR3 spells CASSYSGRETQYF. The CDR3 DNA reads TGTGCCAGCAGTTACTCGGGGCGGGAGACCCAGTACTTC.

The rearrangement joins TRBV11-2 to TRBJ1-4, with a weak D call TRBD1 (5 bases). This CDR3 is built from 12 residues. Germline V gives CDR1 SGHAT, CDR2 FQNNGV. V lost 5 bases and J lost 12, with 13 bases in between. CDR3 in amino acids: CASSRAGGELFF. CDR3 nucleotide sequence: TGTGCCAGCAGCCGAGCGGGAGGGGAACTGTTTTTT. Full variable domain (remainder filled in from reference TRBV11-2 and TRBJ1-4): EAGVAQSPRYKIIEKRQSVAFWCNPISGHATLYWYQQILGQGPKLLIQFQNNGVVDDSQLPKDRFSAERLKGVDSTLKIQPAKLEDSAVYLCASSRAGGELFFGSGTQLSVL.

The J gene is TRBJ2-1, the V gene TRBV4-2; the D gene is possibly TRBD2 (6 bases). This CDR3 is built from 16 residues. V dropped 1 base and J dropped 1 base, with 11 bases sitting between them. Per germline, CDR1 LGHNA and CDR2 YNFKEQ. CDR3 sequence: CASSQGEASSYNEQFF. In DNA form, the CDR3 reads TGTGCCAGCAGCCAAGGGGAGGCTTCGTCCTACAATGAGCAGTTCTTC.

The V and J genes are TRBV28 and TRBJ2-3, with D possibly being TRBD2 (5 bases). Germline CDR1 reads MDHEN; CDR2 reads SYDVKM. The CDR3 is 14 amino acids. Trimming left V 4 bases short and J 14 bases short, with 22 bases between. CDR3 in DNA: TGTGCCAGCAGTTCGTGGGATCCGGGTAAGGGAGCGTATTTT. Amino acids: CASSSWDPGKGAYF.

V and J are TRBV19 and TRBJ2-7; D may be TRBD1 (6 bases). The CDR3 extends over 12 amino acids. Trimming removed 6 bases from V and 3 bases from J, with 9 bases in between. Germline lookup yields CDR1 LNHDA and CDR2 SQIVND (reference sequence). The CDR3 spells CASRDRNYEQYF. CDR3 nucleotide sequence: TGTGCCAGTAGGGACAGAAACTACGAGCAGTACTTC.

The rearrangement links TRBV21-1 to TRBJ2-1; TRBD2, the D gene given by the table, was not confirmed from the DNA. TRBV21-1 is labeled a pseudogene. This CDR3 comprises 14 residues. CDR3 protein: CASPPRTLYNEQFF. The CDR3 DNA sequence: TGTGCCAGTCCCCCCCGAACGCTATACAATGAGCAGTTCTTC.

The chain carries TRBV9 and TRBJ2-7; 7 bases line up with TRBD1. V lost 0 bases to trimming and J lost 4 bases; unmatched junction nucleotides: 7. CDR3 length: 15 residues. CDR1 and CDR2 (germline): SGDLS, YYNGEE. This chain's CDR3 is CASSVGDRDGYEQYF. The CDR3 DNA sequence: TGTGCCAGCAGCGTAGGCGACAGGGATGGTTACGAGCAGTACTTC.

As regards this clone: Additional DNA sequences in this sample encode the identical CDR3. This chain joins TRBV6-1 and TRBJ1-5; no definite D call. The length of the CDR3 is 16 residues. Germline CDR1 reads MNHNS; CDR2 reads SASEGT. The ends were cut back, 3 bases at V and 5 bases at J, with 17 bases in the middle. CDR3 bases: TGTGCCAGCAGTGAGCTGTTCGCAGACTCCGATCAGCCCCAGCATTTT. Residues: CASSELFADSDQPQHF.